Detailed here is one T cell receptor beta chain. The data were taken from a study of blood T cell repertoires in COVID-19. Overall study context: COVID-19 samples, acute and convalescent, were from the United States, Italy and Spain. T cells, B-cell-depleted T cells, or PBMCs supplied cDNA or gDNA.

How the authors handled the data: Nucleated cell counts were estimated from reference gene primer amplification. Assay: immunoSEQ multiplex PCR; the TCRdb copy retains only in-frame clones and omits some. The V and J calls and clone size were taken over from that table, and D and trimming were inferred from the DNA. This table holds approximately 100,000 clones, 87% found once. CDR3 length: 13 amino acids. Germline values: CDR1 MNHEY, CDR2 SMNVEV (reference sequence). Between the trimmed V and J ends, which lost 6 bases and 3 bases, there was a span of 11 bases. Sample: peripheral blood. J is TRBJ2-5 and V is TRBV27; no clear D gene. This TCR derives from a woman in her twenties or thirties with acute or convalescent COVID-19. The CDR3 protein is CASRVFLEETQYF. CDR3 nucleotide sequence: TGTGCCAGCAGGGTGTTTCTAGAAGAGACCCAGTACTTC.